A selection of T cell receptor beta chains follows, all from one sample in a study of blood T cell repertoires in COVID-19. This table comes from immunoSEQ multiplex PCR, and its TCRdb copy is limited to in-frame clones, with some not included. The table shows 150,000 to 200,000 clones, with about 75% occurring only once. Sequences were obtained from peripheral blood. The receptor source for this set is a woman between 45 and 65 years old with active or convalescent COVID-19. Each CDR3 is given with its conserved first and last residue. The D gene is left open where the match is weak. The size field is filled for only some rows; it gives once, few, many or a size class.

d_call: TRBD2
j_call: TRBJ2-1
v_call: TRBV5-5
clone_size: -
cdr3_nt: TGTGCCAGCAGCTTGGGGACTAGCGGGGGATACAATGAGCAGTTCTTC
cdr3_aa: CASSLGTSGGYNEQFF

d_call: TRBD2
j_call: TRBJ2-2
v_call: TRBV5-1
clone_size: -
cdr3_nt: TGCGCCAGCAGCCAGATAGCGGGAGAGACCGGGGAGCTGTTTTTT
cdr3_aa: CASSQIAGETGELFF

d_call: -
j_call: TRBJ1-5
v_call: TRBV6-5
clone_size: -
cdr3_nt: TGTGCCAGCAGTTACGCGGGACCTAATCAGCCCCAGCATTTT
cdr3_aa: CASSYAGPNQPQHF

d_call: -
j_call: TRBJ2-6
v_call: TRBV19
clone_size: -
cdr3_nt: TGTGCCAGTAGTGCTCCAGGGTCTGGGGCCAACGTCCTGACTTTC
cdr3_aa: CASSAPGSGANVLTF

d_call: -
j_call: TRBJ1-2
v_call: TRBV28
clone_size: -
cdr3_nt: TGTGCCAGCAGTTTATTGAGAGGAACTAACTATGGCTACACCTTC
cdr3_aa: CASSLLRGTNYGYTF

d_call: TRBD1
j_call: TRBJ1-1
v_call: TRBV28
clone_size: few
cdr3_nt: TGTGCCAGCAGTTTATTGACAGGGGGAGCTTTCTTT
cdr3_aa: CASSLLTGGAFF

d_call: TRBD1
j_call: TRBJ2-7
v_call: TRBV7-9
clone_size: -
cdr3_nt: TGTGCCAGCAGCCGCTCCGGGACAGGCTACGAGCAGTACTTC
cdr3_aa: CASSRSGTGYEQYF

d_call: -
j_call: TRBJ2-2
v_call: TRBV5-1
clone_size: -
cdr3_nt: TGCGCCAGCAGCTTGGCCCGTAACGGACTCCTCACCGGGGAGCTGTTTTTT
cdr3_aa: CASSLARNGLLTGELFF

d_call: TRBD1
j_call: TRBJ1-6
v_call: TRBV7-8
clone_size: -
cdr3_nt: TGTGCCAGCAGCTTAGGGGGACAGGGGATTTCACCCCTCCACTTT
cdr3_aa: CASSLGGQGISPLHF

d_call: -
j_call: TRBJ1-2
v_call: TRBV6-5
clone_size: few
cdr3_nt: TGTGCCAGCAGGAGGGCAACTCAGTATGGCTACACCTTC
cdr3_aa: CASRRATQYGYTF

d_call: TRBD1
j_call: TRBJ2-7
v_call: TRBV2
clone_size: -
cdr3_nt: TGTGCCAGGGGGACAGGGGAATACACCTACGAGCAGTACTTC
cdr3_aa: CARGTGEYTYEQYF

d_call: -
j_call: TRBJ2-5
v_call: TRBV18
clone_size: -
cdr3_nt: TGTGCCAGCTCAAGCATCGAGGCCGCGGGGACCCAGTACTTC
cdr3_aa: CASSSIEAAGTQYF

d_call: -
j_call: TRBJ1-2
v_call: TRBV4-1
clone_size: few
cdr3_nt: TGCGCCAGCAGCCACCAGGTTTTTAACTATGGCTACACCTTC
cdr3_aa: CASSHQVFNYGYTF

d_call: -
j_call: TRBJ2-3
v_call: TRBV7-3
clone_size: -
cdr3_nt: TGTGCCAGCAGCTTAACGGGGGGAGAACCCCCAGATACGCAGTATTTT
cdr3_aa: CASSLTGGEPPDTQYF

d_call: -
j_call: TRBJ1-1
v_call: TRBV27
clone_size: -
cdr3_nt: TGTGCCAGCAGGCCCCGCAGGTCACTCACTGAAGCTTTCTTT
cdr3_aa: CASRPRRSLTEAFF

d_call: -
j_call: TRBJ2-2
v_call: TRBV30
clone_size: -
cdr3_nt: TGTGCCTGGAGACCTGACTTACATGGCACCGGGGAGCTGTTTTTT
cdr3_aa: CAWRPDLHGTGELFF

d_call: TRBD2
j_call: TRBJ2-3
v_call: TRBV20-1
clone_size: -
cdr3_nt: TGCAGTGCTAGTCCTAGCGGGGGGTTGGGGACGCAGTATTTT
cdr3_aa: CSASPSGGLGTQYF

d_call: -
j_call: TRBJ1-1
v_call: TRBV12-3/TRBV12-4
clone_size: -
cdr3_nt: TGTGCCAGCAGTCCCTCACAGAACACTGAAGCTTTCTTT
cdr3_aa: CASSPSQNTEAFF

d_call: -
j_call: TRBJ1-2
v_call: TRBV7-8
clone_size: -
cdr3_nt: TGTGCCAGCAGCCCCCCCCGACAGTCTAACTATGGCTACACCTTC
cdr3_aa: CASSPPRQSNYGYTF

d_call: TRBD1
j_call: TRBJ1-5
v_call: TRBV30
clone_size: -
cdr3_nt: TGTGCCTGGAGCCAGGGGGTAGGACAGCCCCAGCATTTT
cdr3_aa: CAWSQGVGQPQHF

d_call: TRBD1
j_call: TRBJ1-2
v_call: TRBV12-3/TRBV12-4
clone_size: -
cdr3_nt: TGTGCCAGCAGCCAGGGACAGGAGGGGGCCTTC
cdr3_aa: CASSQGQEGAF

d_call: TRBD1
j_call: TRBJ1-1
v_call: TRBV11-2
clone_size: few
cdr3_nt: TGTGCCAGCAGCCCACAACAGGGGGCGGTCACTGAAGCTTTCTTT
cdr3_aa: CASSPQQGAVTEAFF

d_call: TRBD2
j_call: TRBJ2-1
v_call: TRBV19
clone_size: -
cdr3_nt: TGTGCCAGTACCCCGAGGGGCGGGAGGGCCGAGGGGGAGCAGTTCTTC
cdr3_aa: CASTPRGGRAEGEQFF

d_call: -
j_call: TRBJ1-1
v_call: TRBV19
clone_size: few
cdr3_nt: TGTGCCAGTAGCCCTACGGGAGGGTCAGGGAACACTGAAGCTTTCTTT
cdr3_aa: CASSPTGGSGNTEAFF

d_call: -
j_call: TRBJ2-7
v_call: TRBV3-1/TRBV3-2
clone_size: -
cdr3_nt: TGTGCCAGCAGCCAAGGGCTATGGGCCGGCGAGCAGTACTTC
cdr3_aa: CASSQGLWAGEQYF

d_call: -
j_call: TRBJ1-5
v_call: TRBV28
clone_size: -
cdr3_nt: TGTGCCAGCAGTTTAATCCAGGGTAATCAGCCCCAGCATTTT
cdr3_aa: CASSLIQGNQPQHF

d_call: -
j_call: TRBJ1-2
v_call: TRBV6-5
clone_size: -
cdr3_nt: TGTGCCAGCAGAGCGACAGGAAACTATGGCTACACCTTC
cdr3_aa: CASRATGNYGYTF

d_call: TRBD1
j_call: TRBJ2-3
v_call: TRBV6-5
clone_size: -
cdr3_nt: TGTGCCACCCTGACAGGGCGCACAGATACGCAGTATTTT
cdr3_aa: CATLTGRTDTQYF

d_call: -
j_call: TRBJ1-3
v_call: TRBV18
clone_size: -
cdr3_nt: TGTGCCAGCTCAGGGCCGGGAGAGATCGGAAACACCATATATTTT
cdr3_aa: CASSGPGEIGNTIYF

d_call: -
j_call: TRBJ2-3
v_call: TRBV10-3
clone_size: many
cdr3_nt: TGTGCCATCAGCCGACTAGAAAGCACAGATACGCAGTATTTT
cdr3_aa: CAISRLESTDTQYF

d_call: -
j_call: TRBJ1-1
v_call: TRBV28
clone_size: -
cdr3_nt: TGTGCCAGCACCCCGGGTCTGACTGGCACTGAAGCTTTCTTT
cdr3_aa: CASTPGLTGTEAFF

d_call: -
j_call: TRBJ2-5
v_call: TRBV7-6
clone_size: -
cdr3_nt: TGTGCCAGCAGCGCGGCGATACAAGAGACCCAGTACTTC
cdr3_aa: CASSAAIQETQYF

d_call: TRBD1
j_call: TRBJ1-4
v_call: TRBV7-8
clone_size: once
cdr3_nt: TGTGCCAGCAGCTACGAGACAGGGCTTGAAAAACTGTTTTTT
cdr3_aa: CASSYETGLEKLFF

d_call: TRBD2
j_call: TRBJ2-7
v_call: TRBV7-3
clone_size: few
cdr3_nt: TGTGCCAGCAGCCCCCAAGCGGGAGCGGCGTACGAGCAGTACTTC
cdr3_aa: CASSPQAGAAYEQYF

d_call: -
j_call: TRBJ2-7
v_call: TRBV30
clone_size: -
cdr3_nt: TGTGCCTGGGGGGCGGCTGGCGAGCAGTACTTC
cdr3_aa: CAWGAAGEQYF

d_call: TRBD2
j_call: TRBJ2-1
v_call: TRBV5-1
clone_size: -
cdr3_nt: TGCGCCAGCAGCTTCAGCGGGGGGGCGGGCGGTGAGCAGTTCTTC
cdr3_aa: CASSFSGGAGGEQFF

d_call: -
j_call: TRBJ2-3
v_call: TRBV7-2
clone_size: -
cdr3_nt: TGTGCCAGCAGCTCCCATCGGACAGTTTTTACGCAGTATTTT
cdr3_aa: CASSSHRTVFTQYF

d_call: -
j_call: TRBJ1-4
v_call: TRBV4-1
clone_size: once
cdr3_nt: TGCGCCAGCAGCCAAGATGGGGCAGGGGATGAAAAACTGTTTTTT
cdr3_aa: CASSQDGAGDEKLFF

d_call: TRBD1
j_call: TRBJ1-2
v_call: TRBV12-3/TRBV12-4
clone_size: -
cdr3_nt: TGTGCCAGCACCCAGGACAGGGACTATGGCTACACCTTC
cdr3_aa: CASTQDRDYGYTF

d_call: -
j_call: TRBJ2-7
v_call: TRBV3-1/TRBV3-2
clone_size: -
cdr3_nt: TGTGCCAGCAGTCGCTACGAGCAGTACTTC
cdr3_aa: CASSRYEQYF

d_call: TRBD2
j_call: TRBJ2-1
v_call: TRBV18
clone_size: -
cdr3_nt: TGTGCCAGCTCACCACTGGTAGCGGGGGACTACAATGAGCAGTTCTTC
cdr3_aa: CASSPLVAGDYNEQFF

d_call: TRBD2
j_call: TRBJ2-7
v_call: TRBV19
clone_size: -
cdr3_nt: TGTGCCAGTAGTACCCCCGGGGGGGCCACCTACGAGCAGTACTTC
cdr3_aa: CASSTPGGATYEQYF

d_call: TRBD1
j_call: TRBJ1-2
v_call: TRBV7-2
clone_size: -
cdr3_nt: TGTGCCAGCAGCCCCGAGGGGACAGGGAGCCCCCCTCTCTATGGCTACACCTTC
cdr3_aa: CASSPEGTGSPPLYGYTF

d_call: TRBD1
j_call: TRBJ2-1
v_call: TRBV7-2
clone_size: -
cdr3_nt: TGTGCCAGCAGCAGGCCCGGGACAGGGCTCTACAATGAGCAGTTCTTC
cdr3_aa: CASSRPGTGLYNEQFF

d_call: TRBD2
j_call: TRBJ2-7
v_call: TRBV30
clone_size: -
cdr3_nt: TGTGCCTGGAGTCCAACTAGCGGGGGGGTCTCCTACGAGCAGTACTTC
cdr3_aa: CAWSPTSGGVSYEQYF

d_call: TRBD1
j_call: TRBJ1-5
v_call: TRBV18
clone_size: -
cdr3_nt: TGTGCCAGCTCACCGGGACAGGGGAACAATCAGCCCCAGCATTTT
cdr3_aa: CASSPGQGNNQPQHF

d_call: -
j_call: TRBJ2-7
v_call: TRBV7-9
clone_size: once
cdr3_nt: TGTGCCAGCAGCCCGCCCTCCGGCGGCGAGCAGTACTTC
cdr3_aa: CASSPPSGGEQYF

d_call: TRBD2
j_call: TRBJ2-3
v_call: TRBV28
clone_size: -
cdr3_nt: TGTGCCAGCAGTTTAGCCCAGGGACTAGCGGGTGGAGATACGCAGTATTTT
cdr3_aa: CASSLAQGLAGGDTQYF

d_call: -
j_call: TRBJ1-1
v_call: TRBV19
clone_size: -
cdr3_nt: TGTGCCAGTAGTATTGTTTCAGGGAACACTGAAGCTTTCTTT
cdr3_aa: CASSIVSGNTEAFF

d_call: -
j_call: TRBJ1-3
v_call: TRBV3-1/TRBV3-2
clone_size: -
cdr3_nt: TGTGCCAGCAGCCAAGATCGCGGAATCTCTGGAAACACCATATATTTT
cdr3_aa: CASSQDRGISGNTIYF

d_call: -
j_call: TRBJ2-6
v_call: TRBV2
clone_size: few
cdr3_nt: TGTGCCAGCAGCCCTCTCGGCTCTGGGGCCAACGTCCTGACTTTC
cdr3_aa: CASSPLGSGANVLTF

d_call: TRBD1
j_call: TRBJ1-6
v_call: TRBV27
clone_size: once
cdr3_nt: TGTGCCAGCAGGGACAGGGGCTATAATTCACCCCTCCACTTT
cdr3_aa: CASRDRGYNSPLHF

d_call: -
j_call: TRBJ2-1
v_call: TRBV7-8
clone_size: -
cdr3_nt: TGTGCCAGCAGTCGCGGAGCCAACCACAATGAGCAGTTCTTC
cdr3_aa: CASSRGANHNEQFF

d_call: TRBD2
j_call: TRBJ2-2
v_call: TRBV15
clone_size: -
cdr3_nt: TGTGCCACCAGCGGCGGGACTAGCATAACCGGGGAGCTGTTTTTT
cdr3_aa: CATSGGTSITGELFF

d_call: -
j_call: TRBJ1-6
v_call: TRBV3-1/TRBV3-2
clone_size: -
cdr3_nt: TGTGCCAGCCATAATCTGGGGGGTTATAATTCACCCCTCCACTTT
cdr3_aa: CASHNLGGYNSPLHF

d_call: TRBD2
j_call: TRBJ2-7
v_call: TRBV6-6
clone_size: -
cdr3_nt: TGTGCCAGCAGTACAACTAGCGGGGGGGACTACGAGCAGTACTTC
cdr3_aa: CASSTTSGGDYEQYF

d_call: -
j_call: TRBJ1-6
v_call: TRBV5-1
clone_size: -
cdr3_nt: TGCGCCAGCAGCTTGACAGGGAATAATTCACCCCTCCACTTT
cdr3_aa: CASSLTGNNSPLHF

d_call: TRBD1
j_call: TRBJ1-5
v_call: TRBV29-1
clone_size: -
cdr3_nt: TGCAGCGTGACAGGGGGAAGGCACCAGCCCCAGCATTTT
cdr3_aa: CSVTGGRHQPQHF

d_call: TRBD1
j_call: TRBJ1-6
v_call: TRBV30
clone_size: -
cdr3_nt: TGTGCCTGGAGTGTCTACCTCACGGGACAGGGAGATTCACCCCTCCACTTT
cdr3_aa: CAWSVYLTGQGDSPLHF